A selection of T cell receptor beta chains follows, all from one sample in a study of cytomegalovirus exposure and HLA in healthy donors. Profiled with immunoSEQ multiplex PCR; TCRdb holds only in-frame clones, not every one. The sample yields about 140,000 clones, 79% seen once. The sample comprised PBMCs. These receptors were collected from a man in his forties or fifties in good health and CMV-seropositive. The CDR3 runs from the conserved cysteine through the conserved F or W. The order of the fields is clone size, V gene, D gene, J gene, CDR3 protein, CDR3 DNA. D genes are given only for firm matches. For some rows the clone size is stated as once, few or many, or as a class when expanded; others skip it.

clone size: .; V gene: TRBV5-1; D gene: .; J gene: TRBJ2-3; CDR3 protein: CASSSLVDTQYF; CDR3 DNA: TGCGCCAGCAGCTCCTTAGTGGATACGCAGTATTTT
clone size: .; V gene: TRBV7-3; D gene: .; J gene: TRBJ2-5; CDR3 protein: CASSLDGRQTQYF; CDR3 DNA: TGTGCCAGCAGCTTAGACGGGAGACAGACCCAGTACTTC
clone size: .; V gene: TRBV2; D gene: TRBD1; J gene: TRBJ1-2; CDR3 protein: CASMGDRGEGFYGYTF; CDR3 DNA: TGTGCCAGCATGGGGGACAGGGGAGAAGGTTTCTATGGCTACACCTTC
clone size: .; V gene: TRBV11-3; D gene: .; J gene: TRBJ2-3; CDR3 protein: CASSLGVDTQYF; CDR3 DNA: TGTGCCAGCAGCTTAGGAGTAGATACGCAGTATTTT
clone size: .; V gene: TRBV7-9; D gene: .; J gene: TRBJ1-1; CDR3 protein: CSSSTLQGGGTEAFF; CDR3 DNA: TGTTCCAGCAGCACTCTACAGGGAGGGGGCACTGAAGCTTTCTTT
clone size: few; V gene: TRBV2; D gene: TRBD2; J gene: TRBJ2-1; CDR3 protein: CASRREGGPGNEQFF; CDR3 DNA: TGTGCCAGCAGAAGGGAGGGAGGGCCCGGCAATGAGCAGTTCTTC
clone size: .; V gene: TRBV5-5; D gene: TRBD2; J gene: TRBJ2-2; CDR3 protein: CASSAGLAGVTGELFF; CDR3 DNA: TGTGCCAGCAGCGCCGGACTAGCGGGCGTTACCGGGGAGCTGTTTTTT
clone size: .; V gene: TRBV18; D gene: .; J gene: TRBJ2-1; CDR3 protein: CASSPFKTSGSYNEQFF; CDR3 DNA: TGTGCCAGCTCACCATTTAAAACCTCGGGCTCCTACAATGAGCAGTTCTTC
clone size: .; V gene: TRBV12-5; D gene: .; J gene: TRBJ2-3; CDR3 protein: CASGLVLFPGGGVTDTQYF; CDR3 DNA: TGTGCTAGTGGTTTGGTACTTTTTCCTGGAGGAGGAGTCACAGATACGCAGTATTTT
clone size: once; V gene: TRBV11-2; D gene: .; J gene: TRBJ2-5; CDR3 protein: CASSLGYRSSQETQYF; CDR3 DNA: TGTGCCAGCAGCTTAGGGTACAGGTCATCCCAAGAGACCCAGTACTTC
clone size: .; V gene: TRBV28; D gene: .; J gene: TRBJ2-2; CDR3 protein: CASSLVSGELFF; CDR3 DNA: TGTGCCAGCAGTTTAGTTAGCGGGGAGCTGTTTTTT
clone size: once; V gene: TRBV7-8; D gene: TRBD2; J gene: TRBJ2-1; CDR3 protein: CASSSGLAPTEQFF; CDR3 DNA: TGTGCCAGCAGCTCGGGACTAGCCCCTACTGAGCAGTTCTTC
clone size: .; V gene: TRBV7-3; D gene: TRBD1; J gene: TRBJ2-1; CDR3 protein: CASSLRDREHNEQFF; CDR3 DNA: TGTGCCAGCAGCTTAAGGGACAGGGAGCACAATGAGCAGTTCTTC
clone size: .; V gene: TRBV29-1; D gene: .; J gene: TRBJ1-2; CDR3 protein: CSVDGGGSYGYTF; CDR3 DNA: TGCAGCGTTGACGGGGGGGGCTCCTATGGCTACACCTTC